The entry below describes one T cell receptor (beta chain). The clone's antigen remains unknown. No clone much larger than this one lies a single base away; base qualities are absent. The V end loses 2 bases and the J end loses 0 bases, and a stretch of 10 bases separates them. The cysteine opens and the phenylalanine closes a CDR3 of 15 amino acids. Only CDR3 DNA is held: 45 bases, read in frame from base 1. According to the germline V gene, CDR1 reads SGHTA and CDR2 reads FQGTGA. A single peripheral blood draw of 90 to 150 mL on average was collected from each donor into heparinised tubes. Naive, central memory, regulatory and stem cell-like memory CD4+ T cells were sorted on a BD FACSAria II using a panel including CD45RO, CCR7, CD25, CD127, CD95 and CD27. Purity was above 95% for every sorted population. PBMCs were isolated right away by Lymphoprep density gradient centrifugation and were stained directly, without culture. To minimize batch effects, samples were stained and sorted in pairs, one healthy donor with one patient per experiment.

This sample stems from a study of beta chain features in type 1 diabetes (dated by TCRdb to 2017 to 2018). About the investigation overall: Mean age, gender distribution, total cell number and subset yield were not different between patients and healthy donors. A total of roughly 110 million sorted cells were examined across all samples, and the number of cells per subset was strongly correlated with RNA yield. The study compared TCRB repertoires of sorted circulating CD4+ T cell subsets between recently diagnosed type 1 diabetes patients and matched healthy donors. Naive and central memory subsets were obtained from all 30 or so donors, but regulatory and stem cell-like memory subsets were isolated from only 8 patients and roughly 8 healthy donors. Paper-wide results and their limitations: HLA sub-analyses involved small numbers of individuals, so any influence of HLA type on TCRB rearrangement remained unresolved. Because cDNA rather than genomic DNA was sequenced, highly expressing activated cells could have been over-represented, although no difference in activation and CD3 levels was found between groups. Type 1 diabetes patients showed a moderate but significant shortening of TCRB CDR3 length in all four CD4+ subsets. PCR may preferentially amplify shorter templates, but because patient and control samples were amplified and corrected together, any resulting skew would affect both groups equally. At VDJ recombination sites, patients with type 1 diabetes made fewer insertions and deleted more nucleotides, a pattern implying thymic rearrangement abnormalities. Naive, central memory and regulatory TCRB repertoires appeared to be more similar among patients than among healthy donors.

The entire amount of isolated RNA was reverse transcribed using the High Capacity cDNA Reverse Transcription Kit, so the sequenced TCRB transcripts were expressed ones. Deep immunoSEQ sequencing was applied to naive, central memory and regulatory T cell samples, giving an average of around 3.4 million total reads per sample. Sorted cells were lysed in RLT buffer, and RNA was extracted using DNase-treated RNeasy Micro or Mini kits according to cell number. Each cell subset was processed separately to prevent cross-contamination, with patient and healthy donor samples processed together. Using the immunoSEQ multiplex PCR, TCRB sequences were amplified from cDNA into 87-bp fragments spanning the CDR3 region. Sequencing of the amplicons was performed on the Illumina HiSeq platform. From the authors' description of their analysis: PCR bias was computationally corrected using synthetic template baselines, reads within Hamming distance 2 were collapsed, and singletons that could not be merged were discarded. Reads were aligned to IMGT to assign V, D and J genes, CDR3 length, and insertions or deletions at six rearrangement sites. Within each subset, clonotype counts were normalized to sorted cell number, and only after that were true diversity and Gini coefficients computed with the tcR R package. Repertoire sharing was quantified using the overlap coefficient calculated on TCRB nucleotide sequences. As a proxy for the pre-selection repertoire, out-of-frame TCRB sequences from naive cells were analyzed. Here the immuneACCESS table is served through TCRdb, limited to in-frame sequences with V and J called. Missing clones are a known gap in these copies; in checked studies unresolved V genes cover under half, and the rest lacks a known reason. V and J calls and clone size come straight from that table; D and trimming were deduced from the DNA. This sample holds fewer than 650,000 clones; around a sixth were observed only once. Roughly 0.098% of the sample comes from the top ten.

The clonotype originates from a man between 18 and 35 years old in good health. The specimen was naive CD4+ T cells from blood. The cell subset or site tag for this specimen amounts to: true naive CD4+ T cells. This receptor chain uses TRBV7-3 and TRBJ1-1, with a weak D call of TRBD1 (5 bases match). The DNA reads TGTGCCAGCAGCTTATCCGGACAAGTGAACACTGAAGCTTTCTTT. The resulting protein is CASSLSGQVNTEAFF.